This T cell receptor beta chain was obtained from a study of blood T cell repertoires in COVID-19. Produced via immunoSEQ multiplex PCR; TCRdb's table is partial and in-frame only. The sample carries roughly 300,000 clones, roughly 90% recorded once. Germline V gives CDR1 KGHSH, CDR2 LQKENI. This CDR3 has 14 residues. V lost 3 bases and J 7 bases, leaving 10 bases between the germline ends. Participants spanned ages about 18 to 90 years and resided in over 20 US areas. The sequence came from a woman aged 25-40 years who had recovered from COVID-19. The sequenced material came from PBMCs or T cells enriched from blood (not recorded which). V usage is TRBV18 and J usage is TRBJ1-6; TRBD1 might be the D (6 bases). CDR3 in amino acids: CASSPQGINSPLHF. As DNA, the CDR3 is TGTGCCAGCTCACCGCAGGGGATCAATTCACCCCTCCACTTT.